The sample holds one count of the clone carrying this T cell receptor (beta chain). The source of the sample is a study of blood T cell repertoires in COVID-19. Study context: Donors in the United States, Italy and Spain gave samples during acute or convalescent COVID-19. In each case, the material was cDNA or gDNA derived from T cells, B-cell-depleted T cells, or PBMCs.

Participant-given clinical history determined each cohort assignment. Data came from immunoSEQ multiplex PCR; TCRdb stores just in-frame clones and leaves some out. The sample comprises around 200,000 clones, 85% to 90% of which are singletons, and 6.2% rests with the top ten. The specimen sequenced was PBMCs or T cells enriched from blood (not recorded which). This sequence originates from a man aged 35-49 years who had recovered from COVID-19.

CDR3 sequence reads: CASSLVGRTSNEQFF. The CDR3 DNA sequence: TGTGCCAGCAGTTTAGTCGGGAGGACCTCCAATGAGCAGTTCTTC. This rearrangement joins TRBV28 to TRBJ2-1, with 7 bases aligning to TRBD2. Germline CDR1 is MDHEN and CDR2 is SYDVKM. V was clipped by 2 bases and J by 6 bases; unmatched bases: 7. The CDR3 runs to 15 residues.